This TCR beta chain is drawn from a study of PD-1 blockade in classical Hodgkin lymphoma. General study results and limits: For complete responders, baseline diversity was comparable to that of newly diagnosed patients. The origin of the repertoire differences remains undefined, with disease activity or prior therapy as possible causes. Significant TCR diversity gains by C4D1 occurred in CD4+ but not CD8+ cells.

TCRdb's table, derived via immunoSEQ multiplex PCR, lists solely in-frame clones and lacks some. This table holds 47,000 or so clones, approximately 73% found once. The germline V gene has CDR1 SGHRS and CDR2 YFSETQ. This CDR3 is 14 amino acids long. Comments on this clone: Its cognate antigen is unknown. At one boundary the junction diverges from the germline segment, which might be a read error.

Brentuximab vedotin exposure varied, and every patient relapsed after autologous stem cell transplantation. Classification of best responses gave complete response, partial response or progressive disease. The rearrangement joins TRBV5-1 to TRBJ1-5, with a possible D match to TRBD1 (6 bases). This TCR came from a human donor with classical Hodgkin lymphoma. Material: peripheral blood mononuclear cells (PBMCs), obtained at baseline. The CDR3: CASSADRDNQPQHF. CDR3 sequence (DNA): TGTGCCAGCAGTGCGGACAGAGACAATCAGCCCCAGCATTTT.